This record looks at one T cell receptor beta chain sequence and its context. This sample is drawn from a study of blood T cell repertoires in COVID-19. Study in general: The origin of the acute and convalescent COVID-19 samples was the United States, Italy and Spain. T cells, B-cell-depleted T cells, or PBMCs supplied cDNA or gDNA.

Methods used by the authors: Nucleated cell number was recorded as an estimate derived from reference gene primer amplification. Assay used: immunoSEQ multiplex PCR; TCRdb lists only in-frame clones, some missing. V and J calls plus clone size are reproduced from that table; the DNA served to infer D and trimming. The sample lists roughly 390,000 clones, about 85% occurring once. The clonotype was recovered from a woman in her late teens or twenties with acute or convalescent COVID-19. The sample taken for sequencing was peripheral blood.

The CDR3 nucleotides read TGTGCCAGCAGTAAACTGGACAGGGGATATGAGCAGTTCTTC. Protein product: CASSKLDRGYEQFF. The chain employs TRBV28 and TRBJ2-1, with 9 bases fitting TRBD1. The CDR3 is 14 residues long. From germline, CDR1 is MDHEN and CDR2 SYDVKM. With 5 bases clipped from V and 8 bases from J, the junction kept 7 bases outside the gene matches. Using reference TRBV28 and TRBJ2-1 for the parts outside the CDR3, the full variable domain is DVKVTQSSRYLVKRTGEKVFLECVQDMDHENMFWYRQDPGLGLRLIYFSYDVKMKEKGDIPEGYSVSREKKERFSLILESASTNQTSMYLCASSKLDRGYEQFFGPGTRLTVL.